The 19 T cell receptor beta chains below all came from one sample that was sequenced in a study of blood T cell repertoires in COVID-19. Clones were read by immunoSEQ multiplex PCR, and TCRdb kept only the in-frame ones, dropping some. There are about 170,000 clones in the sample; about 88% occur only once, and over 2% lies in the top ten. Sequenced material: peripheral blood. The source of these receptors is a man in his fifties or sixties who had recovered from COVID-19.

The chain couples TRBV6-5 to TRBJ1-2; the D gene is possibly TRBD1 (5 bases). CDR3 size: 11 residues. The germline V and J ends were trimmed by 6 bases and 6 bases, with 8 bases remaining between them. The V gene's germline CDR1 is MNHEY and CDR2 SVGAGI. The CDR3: CASRWGDGYTF. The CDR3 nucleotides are TGTGCCAGCAGATGGGGGGATGGCTACACCTTC.

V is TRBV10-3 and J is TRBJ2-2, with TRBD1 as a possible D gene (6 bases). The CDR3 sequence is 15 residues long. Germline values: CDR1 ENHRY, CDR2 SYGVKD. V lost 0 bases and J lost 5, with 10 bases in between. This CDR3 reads CAISESGAPTGELFF. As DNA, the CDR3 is TGTGCCATCAGTGAGTCGGGGGCCCCGACCGGGGAGCTGTTTTTT.

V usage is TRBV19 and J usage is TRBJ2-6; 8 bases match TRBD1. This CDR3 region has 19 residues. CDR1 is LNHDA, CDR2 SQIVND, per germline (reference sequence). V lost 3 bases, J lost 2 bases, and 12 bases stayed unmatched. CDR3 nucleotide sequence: TGTGCCAGTAGTATCGTGGGACAGGTTGTGGAGCCTGGGGCCAACGTCCTGACTTTC. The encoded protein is CASSIVGQVVEPGANVLTF.

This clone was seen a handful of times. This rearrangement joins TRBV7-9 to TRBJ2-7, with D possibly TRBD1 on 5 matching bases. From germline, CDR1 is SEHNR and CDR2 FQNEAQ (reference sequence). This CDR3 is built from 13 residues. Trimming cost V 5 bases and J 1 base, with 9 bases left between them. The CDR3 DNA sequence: TGTGCCAGCAGCCGGACACTATCCTACGAGCAGTACTTC. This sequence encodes CASSRTLSYEQYF.

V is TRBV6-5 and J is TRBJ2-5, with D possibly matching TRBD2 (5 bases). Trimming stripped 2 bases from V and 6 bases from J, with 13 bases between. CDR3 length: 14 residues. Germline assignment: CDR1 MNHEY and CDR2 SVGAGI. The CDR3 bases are TGTGCCAGCAGTTACCGCCCCGCCGGGAAGACCCAGTACTTC. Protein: CASSYRPAGKTQYF.

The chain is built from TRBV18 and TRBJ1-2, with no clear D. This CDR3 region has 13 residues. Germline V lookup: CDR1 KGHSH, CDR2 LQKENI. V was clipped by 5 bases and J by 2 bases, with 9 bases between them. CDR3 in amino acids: CASSNDGNYGYTF. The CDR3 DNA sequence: TGTGCCAGCTCAAACGACGGGAACTATGGCTACACCTTC.

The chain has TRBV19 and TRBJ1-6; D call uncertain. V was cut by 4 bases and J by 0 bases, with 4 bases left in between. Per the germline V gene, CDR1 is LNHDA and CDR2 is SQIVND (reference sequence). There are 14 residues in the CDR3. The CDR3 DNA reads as TGTGCCAGTAGTAGTAGCTCCTATAATTCACCCCTCCACTTT. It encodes CASSSSSYNSPLHF.

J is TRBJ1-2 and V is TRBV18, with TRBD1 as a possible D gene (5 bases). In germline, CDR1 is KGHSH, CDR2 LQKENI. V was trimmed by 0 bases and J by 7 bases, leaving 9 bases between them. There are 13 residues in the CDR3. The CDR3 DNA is TGTGCCAGCTCACCACCAGGGGAGGGTGGCTACACCTTC. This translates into CASSPPGEGGYTF.

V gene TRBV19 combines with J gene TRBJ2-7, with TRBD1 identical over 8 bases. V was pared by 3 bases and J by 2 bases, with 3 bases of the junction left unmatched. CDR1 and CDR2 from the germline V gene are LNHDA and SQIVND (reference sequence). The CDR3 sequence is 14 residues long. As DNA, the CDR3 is TGTGCCAGTAGTATGACAGGGGTCGCCTACGAGCAGTACTTC. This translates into CASSMTGVAYEQYF.

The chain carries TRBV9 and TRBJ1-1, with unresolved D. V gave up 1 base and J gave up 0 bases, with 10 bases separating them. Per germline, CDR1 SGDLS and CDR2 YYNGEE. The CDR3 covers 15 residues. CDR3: CASSVFSGMNTEAFF. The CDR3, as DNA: TGTGCCAGCAGCGTATTTTCAGGTATGAACACTGAAGCTTTCTTT.

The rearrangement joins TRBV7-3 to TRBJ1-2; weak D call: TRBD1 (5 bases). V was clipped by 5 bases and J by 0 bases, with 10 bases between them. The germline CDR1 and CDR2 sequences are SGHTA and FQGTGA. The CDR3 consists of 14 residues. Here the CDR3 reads CASSPGGSNYGYTF. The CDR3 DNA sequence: TGTGCCAGCAGCCCGGGGGGGTCTAACTATGGCTACACCTTC.

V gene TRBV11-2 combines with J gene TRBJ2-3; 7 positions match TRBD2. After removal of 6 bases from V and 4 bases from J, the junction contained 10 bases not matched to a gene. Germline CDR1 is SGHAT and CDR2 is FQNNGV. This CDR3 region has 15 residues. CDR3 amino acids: CASRWSGMGSDTQYF. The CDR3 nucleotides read TGTGCCAGCAGATGGAGCGGGATGGGCTCAGATACGCAGTATTTT.

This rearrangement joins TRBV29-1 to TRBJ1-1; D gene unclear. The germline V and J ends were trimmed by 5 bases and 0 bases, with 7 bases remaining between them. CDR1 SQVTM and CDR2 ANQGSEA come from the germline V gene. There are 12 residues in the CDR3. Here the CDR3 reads CSVTVMNTEAFF. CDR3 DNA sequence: TGCAGCGTTACAGTGATGAACACTGAAGCTTTCTTT.

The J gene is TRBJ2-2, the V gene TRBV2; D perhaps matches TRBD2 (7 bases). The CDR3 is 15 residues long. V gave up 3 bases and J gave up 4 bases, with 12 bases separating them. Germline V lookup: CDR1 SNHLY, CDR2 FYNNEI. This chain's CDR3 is CASSDGGRGTGELFF. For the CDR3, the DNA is TGTGCCAGCAGTGACGGGGGGCGCGGCACCGGGGAGCTGTTTTTT.

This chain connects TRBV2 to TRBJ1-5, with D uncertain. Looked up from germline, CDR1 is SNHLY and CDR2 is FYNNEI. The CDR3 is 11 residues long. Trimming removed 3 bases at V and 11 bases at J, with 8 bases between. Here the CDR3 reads CASSDRLAQHF. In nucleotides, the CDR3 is TGTGCCAGCAGTGACCGGTTGGCCCAGCATTTT.

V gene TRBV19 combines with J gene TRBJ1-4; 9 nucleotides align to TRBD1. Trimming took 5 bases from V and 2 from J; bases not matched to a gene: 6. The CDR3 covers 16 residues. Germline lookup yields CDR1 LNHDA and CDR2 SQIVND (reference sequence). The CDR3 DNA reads TGTGCCAGTAGTTGGAGGACAGGGGCTACTAATGAAAAACTGTTTTTT. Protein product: CASSWRTGATNEKLFF.

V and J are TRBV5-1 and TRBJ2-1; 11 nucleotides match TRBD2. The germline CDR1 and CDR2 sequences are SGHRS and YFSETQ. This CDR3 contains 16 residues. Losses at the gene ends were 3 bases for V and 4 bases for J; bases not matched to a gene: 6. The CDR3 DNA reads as TGCGCCAGCAGCTCACTAGCGGGAGTTTCTTACAATGAGCAGTTCTTC. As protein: CASSSLAGVSYNEQFF.

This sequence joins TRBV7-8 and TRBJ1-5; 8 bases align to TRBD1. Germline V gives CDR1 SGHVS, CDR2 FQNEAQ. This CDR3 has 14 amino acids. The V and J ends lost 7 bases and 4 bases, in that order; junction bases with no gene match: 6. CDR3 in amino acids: CASTRTGSNQPQHF. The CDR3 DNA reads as TGTGCCAGCACCCGGACAGGGTCGAATCAGCCCCAGCATTTT. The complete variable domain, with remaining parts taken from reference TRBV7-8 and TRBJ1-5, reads GAGVSQSPRYKVAKRGQDVALRCDPISGHVSLFWYQQALGQGPEFLTYFQNEAQLDKSGLPSDRFFAERPEGSVSTLKIQRTQQEDSAVYLCASTRTGSNQPQHFGDGTRLSIL.

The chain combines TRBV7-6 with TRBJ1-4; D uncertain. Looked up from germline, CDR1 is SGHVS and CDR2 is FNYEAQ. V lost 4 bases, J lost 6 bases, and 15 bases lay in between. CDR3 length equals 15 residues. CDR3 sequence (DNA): TGTGCCAGCAGCTCGCCCTCTGGAGGCTATGAAAAACTGTTTTTT. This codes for CASSSPSGGYEKLFF.